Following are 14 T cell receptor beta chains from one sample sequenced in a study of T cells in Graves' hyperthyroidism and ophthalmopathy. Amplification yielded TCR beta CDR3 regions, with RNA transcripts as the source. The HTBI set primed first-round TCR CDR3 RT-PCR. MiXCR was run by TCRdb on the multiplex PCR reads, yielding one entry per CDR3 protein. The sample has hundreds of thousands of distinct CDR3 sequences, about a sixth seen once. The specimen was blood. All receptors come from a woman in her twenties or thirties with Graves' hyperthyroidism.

As DNA, the CDR3 is TGTGCCAGCAGCCTGACGACCTCGGCGGGGGCCAACGTCCTGACTTTC. It yields the protein CASSLTTSAGANVLTF. The chain joins TRBV7-3 to TRBJ2-6, with unresolved D. The germline gives CDR1 SGHTA, CDR2 FQGTGA. The CDR3 length is 16 residues. V was clipped by 5 bases and J by 4 bases, with 15 bases between them.

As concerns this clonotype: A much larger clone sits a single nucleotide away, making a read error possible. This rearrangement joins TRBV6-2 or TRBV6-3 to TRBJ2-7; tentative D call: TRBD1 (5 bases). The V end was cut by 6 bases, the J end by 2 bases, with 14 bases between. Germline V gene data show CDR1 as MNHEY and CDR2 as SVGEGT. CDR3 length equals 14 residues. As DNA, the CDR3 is TGTGCCAGCAGGCCCCACAGGAGCCCCTACGAGCAGTACTTC. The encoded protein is CASRPHRSPYEQYF.

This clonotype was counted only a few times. As DNA, the CDR3 is TGCGCCAGCAGCCAAACTTCTTTCTCCTACGAGCAGTACTTC. This codes for CASSQTSFSYEQYF. The rearrangement joins TRBV4-1 to TRBJ2-7; D is unclear. The CDR3 runs 14 residues. V gave up 2 bases and J gave up 0 bases, with 8 bases separating them. Germline V lookup: CDR1 MGHRA, CDR2 YSYEKL.

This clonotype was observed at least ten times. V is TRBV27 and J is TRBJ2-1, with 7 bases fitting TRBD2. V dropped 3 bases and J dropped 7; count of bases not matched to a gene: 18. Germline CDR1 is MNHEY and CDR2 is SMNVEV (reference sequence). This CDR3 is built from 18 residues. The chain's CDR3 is CASSFQRRTRGFGNEQFF. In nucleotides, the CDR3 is TGTGCCAGCAGTTTTCAGCGTCGGACTAGGGGCTTCGGGAATGAGCAGTTCTTC.

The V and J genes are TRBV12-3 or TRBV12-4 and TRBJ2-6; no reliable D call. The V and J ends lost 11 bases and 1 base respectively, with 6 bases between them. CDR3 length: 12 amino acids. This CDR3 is CAGLSGANVLTF. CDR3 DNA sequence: TGTGCCGGTCTTTCTGGGGCCAACGTCCTGACTTTC.

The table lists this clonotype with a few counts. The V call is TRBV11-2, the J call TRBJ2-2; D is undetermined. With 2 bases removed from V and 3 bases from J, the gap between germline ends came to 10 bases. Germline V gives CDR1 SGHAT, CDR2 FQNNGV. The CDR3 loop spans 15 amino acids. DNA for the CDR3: TGTGCCAGCAGCTTAATTGTGGGTCACACCGGGGAGCTGTTTTTT. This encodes CASSLIVGHTGELFF.

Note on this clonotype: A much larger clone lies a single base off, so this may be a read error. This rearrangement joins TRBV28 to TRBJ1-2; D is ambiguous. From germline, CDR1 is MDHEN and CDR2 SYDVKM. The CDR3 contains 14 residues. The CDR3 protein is CAGSFEVGDYGYTF. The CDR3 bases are TGTGCCGGCAGTTTTGAAGTCGGTGACTATGGCTACACCTTC.

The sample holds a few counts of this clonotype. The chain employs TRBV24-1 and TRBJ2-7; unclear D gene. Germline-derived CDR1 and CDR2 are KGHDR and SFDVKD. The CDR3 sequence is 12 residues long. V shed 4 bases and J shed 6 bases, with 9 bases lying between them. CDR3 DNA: TGTGCCACCAGTGACATAACTGGCGAGCAGTACTTC. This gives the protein CATSDITGEQYF.

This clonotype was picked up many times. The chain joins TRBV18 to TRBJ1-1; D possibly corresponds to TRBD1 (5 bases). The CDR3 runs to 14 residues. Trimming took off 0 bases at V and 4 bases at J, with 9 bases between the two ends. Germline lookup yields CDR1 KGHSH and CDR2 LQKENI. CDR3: CASSPPWGSTEAFF. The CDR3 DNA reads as TGTGCCAGCTCACCACCGTGGGGGAGCACTGAAGCTTTCTTT.

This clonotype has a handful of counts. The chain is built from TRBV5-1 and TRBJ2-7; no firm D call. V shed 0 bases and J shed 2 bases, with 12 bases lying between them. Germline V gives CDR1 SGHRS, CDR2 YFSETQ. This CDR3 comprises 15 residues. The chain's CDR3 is CASSLESGLTYEQYF. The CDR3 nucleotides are TGCGCCAGCAGCTTGGAGTCAGGCCTAACCTACGAGCAGTACTTC.

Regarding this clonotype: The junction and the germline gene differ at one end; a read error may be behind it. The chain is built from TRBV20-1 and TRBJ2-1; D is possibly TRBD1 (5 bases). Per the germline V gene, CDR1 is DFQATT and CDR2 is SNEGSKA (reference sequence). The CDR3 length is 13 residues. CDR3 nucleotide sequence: TGCGGTGCCGAGGACATCGGTTACAATGAGCAGTTCTTC. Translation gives CGAEDIGYNEQFF.

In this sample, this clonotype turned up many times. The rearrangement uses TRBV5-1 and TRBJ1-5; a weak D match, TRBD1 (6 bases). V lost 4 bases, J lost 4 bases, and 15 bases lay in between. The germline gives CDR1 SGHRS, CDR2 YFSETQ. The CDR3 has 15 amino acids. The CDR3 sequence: CASSPGSRGNQPQHF. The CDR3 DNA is TGCGCCAGCAGCCCGGGCAGCAGGGGAAATCAGCCCCAGCATTTT.

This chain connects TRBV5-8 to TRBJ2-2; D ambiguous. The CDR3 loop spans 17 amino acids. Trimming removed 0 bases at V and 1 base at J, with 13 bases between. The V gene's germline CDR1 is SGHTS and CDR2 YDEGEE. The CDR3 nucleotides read TGTGCCAGCAGCTTGGTTGAGTCCCTTCGGAACACCGGGGAGCTGTTTTTT. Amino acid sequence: CASSLVESLRNTGELFF. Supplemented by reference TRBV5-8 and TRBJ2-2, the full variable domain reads EAGVTQSPTHLIKTRGQQATLRCSPISGHTSVYWYQQALGLGLQFLLWYDEGEERNRGNFPPRFSGRQFPNYSSELNVNALELEDSALYLCASSLVESLRNTGELFFGEGSRLTVL.

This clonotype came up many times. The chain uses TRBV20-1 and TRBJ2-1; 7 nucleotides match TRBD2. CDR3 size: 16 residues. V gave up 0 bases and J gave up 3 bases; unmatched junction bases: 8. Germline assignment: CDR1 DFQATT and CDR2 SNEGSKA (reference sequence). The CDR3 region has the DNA TGCAGTGCTAGAGATAGGATTCTAGCGGACTACAATGAGCAGTTCTTC. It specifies CSARDRILADYNEQFF.